The 6 T cell receptor beta chains in this list originate from one sample, sequenced in a study of early stage breast cancer tumors. TCRdb keeps only in-frame clones here, not all; method: immunoSEQ multiplex PCR. This sample has around 30,000 clones, with about 70% found just once. Sequenced input: blood. These receptors all stem from a person aged 45-60 years with breast cancer.

The rearrangement joins TRBV15 to TRBJ2-6; D not certain. This CDR3 is built from 14 residues. The germline CDR1 and CDR2 sequences are LNHNV and YYDKDF (reference sequence). Trimming removed 0 bases from V and 2 bases from J, with 2 bases in between. The CDR3 loop is CATSREAGANVLTF. CDR3 nucleotide sequence: TGTGCCACCAGCAGAGAGGCTGGGGCCAACGTCCTGACTTTC.

The V gene is TRBV2, the J gene TRBJ2-2, with 9 positions matching TRBD1. With 6 bases clipped from V and 4 bases from J, the junction kept 6 bases outside the gene matches. The CDR3 consists of 15 residues. Germline assignment: CDR1 SNHLY and CDR2 FYNNEI. The CDR3 bases are TGTGCCAGCAGGGGGGACAGGGTAGGCACCGGGGAGCTGTTTTTT. As protein: CASRGDRVGTGELFF.

This chain uses TRBV10-3 with TRBJ1-1, with 8 nucleotides matching TRBD1. The CDR3 has 13 amino acids. Germline V gene lookup returns CDR1 ENHRY and CDR2 SYGVKD. V shed 7 bases and J 14 bases; nucleotides not matched to a gene: 15. In DNA, the CDR3 is TGTGCCATCAACTCGATTAAGGGGACAGGCGGATTCTTT. As protein: CAINSIKGTGGFF.

In its sample, this clone was seen a few times. The V gene is TRBV4-2, the J gene TRBJ1-1, with D possibly TRBD1 on 5 matching bases. Germline V gives CDR1 LGHNA, CDR2 YNFKEQ. V lost 3 bases, J lost 9 bases, and 11 bases lay in between. The CDR3 loop spans 12 amino acids. CDR3 amino acids: CASSHWGNKAFF. The CDR3 DNA is TGTGCCAGCAGCCATTGGGGGAATAAAGCTTTCTTT.

The chain carries TRBV5-4 and TRBJ2-3, with no clear D. Germline CDR1 and CDR2: SGHNT and YYREEE (reference sequence). This CDR3 is 15 amino acids long. V lost 3 bases and J 1 base, leaving 12 bases between the germline ends. The CDR3 loop is CASSSKASGTDTQYF. The CDR3 DNA follows: TGTGCCAGCAGCTCTAAGGCTAGTGGCACAGATACGCAGTATTTT.

This clone was observed a handful of times. The V call is TRBV4-1, the J call TRBJ1-3; no clear D gene. Trimming stripped 0 bases from V and 4 bases from J, with 13 bases between. Germline lookup yields CDR1 MGHRA and CDR2 YSYEKL. This CDR3 contains 16 residues. The CDR3 bases are TGCGCCAGCAGCCAAGAAGGAACGCAGGTGGGAAACACCATATATTTT. Its translation is CASSQEGTQVGNTIYF.